Below are 20 T cell receptor beta chains sequenced from a single sample in a study of cytomegalovirus exposure and HLA in healthy donors. This PCR relied on a set of 60 Vbeta primers and 13 Jbeta primers. Sequencing used immunoSEQ multiplex PCR; TCRdb keeps in-frame clones, though not all of them. The data show 150,000 to 200,000 clones, approximately 80% seen once. Sequenced sample: PBMCs. These receptors all come from a male donor in good health and CMV-seropositive.

This clone came up once. The CDR3 DNA sequence: TGCGCCAGCAGCGCGAGGGACTCTGGAAACACCATATATTTT. It yields the protein CASSARDSGNTIYF. The rearrangement joins TRBV5-1 to TRBJ1-3; D is undetermined. The CDR3 contains 14 residues. The germline CDR1 and CDR2 sequences are SGHRS and YFSETQ. Trimming took off 4 bases at V and 0 bases at J, with 8 bases between the two ends.

This sequence joins TRBV5-1 and TRBJ2-3, with 7 bases aligning to TRBD2. The V segment lost 5 bases and the J segment 4 bases; nucleotides outside the gene matches: 10. Per germline, CDR1 SGHRS and CDR2 YFSETQ. CDR3 length: 15 amino acids. CDR3 coding DNA: TGCGCCAGCAGAGAACTAGCGAAGCACGCAGATACGCAGTATTTT. Its translation: CASRELAKHADTQYF.

V and J are TRBV18 and TRBJ2-7; 7 positions agree with TRBD1. From germline, CDR1 is KGHSH and CDR2 LQKENI. The trim removed 3 bases at V and 2 bases at J, leaving 4 bases unmatched. The CDR3 has 14 amino acids. The CDR3 sequence: CASSPSQGAYEQYF. CDR3 sequence (DNA): TGTGCCAGCTCACCTTCTCAGGGGGCCTACGAGCAGTACTTC.

In this sample, this clone turned up once. The rearrangement links TRBV19 to TRBJ2-5, with D hard to call. The CDR3 runs 14 residues. The ends were cut back, 6 bases at V and 5 bases at J, with 16 bases in the middle. From germline, CDR1 is LNHDA and CDR2 SQIVND (reference sequence). The CDR3 nucleotides read TGTGCCAGTAGCGTACTGGTGGGCCGGGAGACCCAGTACTTC. Translated, it gives CASSVLVGRETQYF.

The V call is TRBV19, the J call TRBJ1-2, with TRBD1 as a possible D gene (6 bases). CDR1 is LNHDA and CDR2 is SQIVND in the germline V gene (reference sequence). Trimming removed 11 bases from V and 4 bases from J, with 20 bases in between. The CDR3 runs to 14 residues. The CDR3 DNA reads as TGTGCCGTAACGCGGGGGGCTCAGGGCTATGGCTACACCTTC. It encodes CAVTRGAQGYGYTF.

The chain is built from TRBV4-1 and TRBJ2-5; 14 nucleotides agree with TRBD2. The CDR3 has 18 amino acids. In germline, CDR1 is MGHRA, CDR2 YSYEKL. V was pared by 0 bases and J by 6 bases, with 9 bases of the junction left unmatched. CDR3 DNA sequence: TGCGCCAGCAGCCAAGATCCTGGACTAGCGGGAGGTAGACAGACCCAGTACTTC. Its translation: CASSQDPGLAGGRQTQYF.

V and J are TRBV5-4 and TRBJ2-7; D remains ambiguous. The CDR3 loop spans 14 amino acids. The V end was cut by 0 bases, the J end by 2 bases, with 9 bases between. Germline V gene sequence: CDR1 SGHNT, CDR2 YYREEE (reference sequence). CDR3 nucleotides: TGTGCCAGCAGCTTGGCACTGCCCCCCTACGAGCAGTACTTC. It encodes CASSLALPPYEQYF. Looking up the rest from reference TRBV5-4 and TRBJ2-7 gives the full variable domain: ETGVTQSPTHLIKTRGQQVTLRCSSQSGHNTVSWYQQALGQGPQFIFQYYREEENGRGNFPPRFSGLQFPNYSSELNVNALELDDSALYLCASSLALPPYEQYFGPGTRLTVT.

The chain links TRBV19 to TRBJ1-4; D gene uncertain. V was trimmed by 6 bases and J by 5 bases, leaving 22 bases between them. The V gene's germline CDR1 is LNHDA and CDR2 SQIVND (reference sequence). The CDR3 spans 17 residues. The CDR3 protein is CASSLGSTQLLNEKLFF. In DNA form, the CDR3 reads TGTGCCAGTAGCCTTGGGAGTACCCAACTTCTCAATGAAAAACTGTTTTTT.

The rearrangement links TRBV6-1 to TRBJ2-1, with 15 bases that match TRBD2. This CDR3 is built from 14 residues. The V segment lost 8 bases and the J segment 7 bases; nucleotides outside the gene matches: 3. The germline V gene has CDR1 MNHNS and CDR2 SASEGT. CDR3 in amino acids: CASPGLAGGNEQFF. The CDR3 DNA reads as TGTGCCAGCCCGGGACTAGCGGGAGGTAATGAGCAGTTCTTC.

This clone was seen a handful of times. The chain recombines TRBV27 with TRBJ2-1; 11 bases map to TRBD2. Germline V gene lookup returns CDR1 MNHEY and CDR2 SMNVEV (reference sequence). This CDR3 spans 18 amino acids. The trim removed 4 bases at V and 3 bases at J, leaving 11 bases unmatched. The DNA for the CDR3 is TGTGCCAGCAGTTCCCGACTAGCGGGAAGGGCTCTCTACAATGAGCAGTTCTTC. As protein: CASSSRLAGRALYNEQFF.

The chain recombines TRBV6-5 with TRBJ1-6, with a weak D call TRBD1 (5 bases). CDR1 is MNHEY, CDR2 SVGAGI, per germline. CDR3 size: 16 residues. Trimming removed 0 bases from V and 8 bases from J, with 14 bases in between. The CDR3 coding sequence is TGTGCCAGCAGTTACTCGCGGGGCAGGGAGGATTCACCCCTCCACTTT. This encodes CASSYSRGREDSPLHF.

This clone was found once. This sequence joins TRBV2 and TRBJ2-3; weak D call: TRBD2 (5 bases). The CDR3 length is 13 residues. CDR1 and CDR2 from the germline V gene are SNHLY and FYNNEI. The V and J ends lost 6 bases and 2 bases respectively, with 9 bases between them. The CDR3 spells CASSRLTTDTQYF. In DNA form, the CDR3 reads TGTGCCAGCAGCCGACTAACCACAGATACGCAGTATTTT.

This clone was detected only a few times. This chain links TRBV21-1 with TRBJ2-7; TRBD2 was called by the table and not checked on the DNA. TRBV21-1 is a documented pseudogene. This CDR3 has 15 amino acids. The CDR3 is CASSKGSSGTYEQYF. For the CDR3, the DNA is TGTGCCAGCAGCAAAGGCTCTAGCGGGACCTACGAGCAGTACTTC.

This chain connects TRBV10-3 to TRBJ2-3, with 10 nucleotides matching TRBD1. This CDR3 spans 15 amino acids. The V gene's germline CDR1 is ENHRY and CDR2 SYGVKD. The J segment lost 1 base and the V segment lost 2 bases, leaving 0 bases of the junction unmatched. As DNA, the CDR3 is TGTGCCATCAGTGAGGGGACAGGGGGCACAGATACGCAGTATTTT. Translation gives CAISEGTGGTDTQYF.

V and J are TRBV5-4 and TRBJ2-7; TRBD2 agrees at 7 bases. The CDR3 is 14 amino acids. Losses at the gene ends were 4 bases for V and 4 bases for J; bases not matched to a gene: 8. Germline V lookup: CDR1 SGHNT, CDR2 YYREEE (reference sequence). This CDR3 reads CASSAAGEFYEQYF. The CDR3 DNA sequence: TGTGCCAGCAGCGCCGCGGGGGAGTTTTACGAGCAGTACTTC. Filled out from reference TRBV5-4 and TRBJ2-7, the complete variable domain reads ETGVTQSPTHLIKTRGQQVTLRCSSQSGHNTVSWYQQALGQGPQFIFQYYREEENGRGNFPPRFSGLQFPNYSSELNVNALELDDSALYLCASSAAGEFYEQYFGPGTRLTVT.

The chain carries TRBV9 and TRBJ2-5; a possible D gene is TRBD1 (6 bases). Germline V gene data show CDR1 as SGDLS and CDR2 as YYNGEE. The CDR3 extends over 16 amino acids. V lost 4 bases to trimming and J lost 5 bases, with 21 bases between them. The CDR3 reads CASSSHRTGLGETQYF. Written as DNA, the CDR3 is TGTGCCAGCAGCTCCCATCGAACAGGGCTGGGGGAGACCCAGTACTTC.

CDR3 in DNA: TGCAGCACAATATCGGAGGCCCCGAGGATCAAGGAGACCCAGTACTTC. This gives the protein CSTISEAPRIKETQYF. The rearrangement links TRBV29-1 to TRBJ2-5, with D possibly matching TRBD2 (5 bases). This CDR3 spans 16 amino acids. Germline lookup yields CDR1 SQVTM and CDR2 ANQGSEA. The V end lost 8 bases, the J end lost 5 bases, and 27 bases lay between the germline ends.

This clone has more than one count but fewer than ten. J is TRBJ2-1 and V is TRBV4-1; no definite D call. The CDR3 sequence is 17 residues long. Germline CDR1 and CDR2: MGHRA and YSYEKL. V lost 0 bases and J lost 0, with 12 bases in between. The CDR3 sequence is CASSQDPPRVSYNEQFF. The DNA for the CDR3 is TGCGCCAGCAGCCAAGATCCCCCACGGGTCTCCTACAATGAGCAGTTCTTC.

The V gene is TRBV19, the J gene TRBJ2-7, with D possibly matching TRBD1 (6 bases). Germline V gives CDR1 LNHDA, CDR2 SQIVND (reference sequence). Trimming took 6 bases from V and 3 from J, leaving 18 bases between them. The CDR3 covers 15 residues. In DNA, the CDR3 is TGTGCCAGTAGCCCACTACAGGGAAACGGCTACGAGCAGTACTTC. It is translated as CASSPLQGNGYEQYF.

The chain couples TRBV5-1 to TRBJ1-2; D uncertain. Trimming took 0 bases from V and 1 from J, leaving 7 bases between them. Germline V CDR1 and CDR2: SGHRS, YFSETQ. The CDR3 covers 14 residues. The CDR3 protein is CASSLGPGNYGYTF. CDR3 sequence (DNA): TGCGCCAGCAGCTTGGGTCCGGGTAACTATGGCTACACCTTC.